The entry below describes one T cell receptor (beta chain). TCRdb fed the 5' RACE reads into MiXCR, producing one record per CDR3 protein. The top ten clones hold roughly 25% of a sample with around 300,000 distinct CDR3 sequences, roughly 4% of them seen once. The source of the sample is a study of T cells after yellow fever vaccination. CDR1 and CDR2 (germline): SGHAT, FQNNGV. V lost 3 bases and J lost 5, with 15 bases in between. This CDR3 region has 15 residues. The source material was PBMCs, sampled 5 days after the yellow fever booster vaccination. The TCR was taken from a man younger than 30 who received the YFV17D yellow fever vaccine. The chain carries TRBV11-2 and TRBJ2-3; D remains unclear. Here the CDR3 DNA reads TGTGCCAGCAGCTTGAGATACCGCGCGCAAGATACGCAGTATTTT. Translating it yields CASSLRYRAQDTQYF.